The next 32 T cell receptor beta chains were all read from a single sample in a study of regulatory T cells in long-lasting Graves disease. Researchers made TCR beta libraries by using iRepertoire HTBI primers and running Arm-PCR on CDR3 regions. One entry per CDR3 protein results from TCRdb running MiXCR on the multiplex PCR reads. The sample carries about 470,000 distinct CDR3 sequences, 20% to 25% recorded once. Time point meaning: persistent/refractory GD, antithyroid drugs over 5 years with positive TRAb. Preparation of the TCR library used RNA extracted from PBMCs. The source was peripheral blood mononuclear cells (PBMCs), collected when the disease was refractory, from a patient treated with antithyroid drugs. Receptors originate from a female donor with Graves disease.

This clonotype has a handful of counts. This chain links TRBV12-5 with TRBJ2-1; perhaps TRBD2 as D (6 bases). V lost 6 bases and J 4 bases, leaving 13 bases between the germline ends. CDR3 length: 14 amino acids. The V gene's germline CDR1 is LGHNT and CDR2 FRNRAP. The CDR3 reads CASGPGDAYNEQFF. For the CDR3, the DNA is TGTGCTAGTGGCCCGGGGGATGCTTACAATGAGCAGTTCTTC.

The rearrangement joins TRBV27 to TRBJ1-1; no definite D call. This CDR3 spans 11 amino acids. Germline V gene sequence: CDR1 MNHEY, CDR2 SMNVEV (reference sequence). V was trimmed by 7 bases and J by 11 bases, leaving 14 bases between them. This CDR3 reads CASIGLSGAFF. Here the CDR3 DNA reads TGTGCCAGCATTGGACTCAGTGGGGCTTTCTTT.

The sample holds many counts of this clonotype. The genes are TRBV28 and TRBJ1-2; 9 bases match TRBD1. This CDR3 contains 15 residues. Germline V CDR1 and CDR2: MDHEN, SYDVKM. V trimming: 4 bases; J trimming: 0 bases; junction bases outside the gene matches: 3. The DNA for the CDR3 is TGTGCCAGCAGTTCCCGGACAGGGGCTAACTATGGCTACACCTTC. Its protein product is CASSSRTGANYGYTF.

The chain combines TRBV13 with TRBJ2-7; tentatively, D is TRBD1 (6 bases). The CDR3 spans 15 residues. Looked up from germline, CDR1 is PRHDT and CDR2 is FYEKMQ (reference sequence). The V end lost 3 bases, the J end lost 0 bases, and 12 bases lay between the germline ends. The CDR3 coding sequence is TGTGCCAGCAGCTTGACAGGCGACTTCTCCTACGAGCAGTACTTC. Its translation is CASSLTGDFSYEQYF.

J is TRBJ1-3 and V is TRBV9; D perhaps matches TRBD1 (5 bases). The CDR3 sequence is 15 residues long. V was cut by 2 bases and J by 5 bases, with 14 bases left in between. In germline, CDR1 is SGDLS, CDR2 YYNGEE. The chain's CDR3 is CASSVGRGPRNTIYF. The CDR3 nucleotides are TGTGCCAGCAGCGTCGGGAGGGGCCCCCGAAACACCATATATTTT.

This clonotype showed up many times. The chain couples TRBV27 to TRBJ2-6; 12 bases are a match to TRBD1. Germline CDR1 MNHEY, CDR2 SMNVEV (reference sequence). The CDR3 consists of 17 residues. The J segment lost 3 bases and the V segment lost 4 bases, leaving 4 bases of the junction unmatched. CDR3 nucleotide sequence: TGTGCCAGCAGTTCGGGACAGGGGGCCCTTGGGGCCAACGTCCTGACTTTC. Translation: CASSSGQGALGANVLTF.

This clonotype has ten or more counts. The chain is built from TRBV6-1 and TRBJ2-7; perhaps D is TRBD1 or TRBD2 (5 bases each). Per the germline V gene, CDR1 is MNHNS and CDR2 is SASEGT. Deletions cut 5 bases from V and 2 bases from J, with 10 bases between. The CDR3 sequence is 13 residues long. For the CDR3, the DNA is TGTGCCAGCAGTTTCCTGGGACCCTACGAGCAGTACTTC. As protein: CASSFLGPYEQYF.

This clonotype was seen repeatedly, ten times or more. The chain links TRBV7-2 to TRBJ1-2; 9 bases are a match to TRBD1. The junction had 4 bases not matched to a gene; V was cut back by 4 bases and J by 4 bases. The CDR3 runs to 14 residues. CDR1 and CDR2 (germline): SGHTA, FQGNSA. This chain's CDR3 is CASSSGQGSYGYTF. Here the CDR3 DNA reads TGTGCCAGCAGCTCGGGACAGGGATCCTATGGCTACACCTTC.

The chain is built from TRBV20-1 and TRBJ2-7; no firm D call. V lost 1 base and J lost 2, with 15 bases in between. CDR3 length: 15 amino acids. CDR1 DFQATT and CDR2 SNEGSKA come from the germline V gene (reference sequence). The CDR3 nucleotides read TGCAGTGCTAGAGGATTTGGCGGCTCCACCTACGAGCAGTACTTC. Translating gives CSARGFGGSTYEQYF.

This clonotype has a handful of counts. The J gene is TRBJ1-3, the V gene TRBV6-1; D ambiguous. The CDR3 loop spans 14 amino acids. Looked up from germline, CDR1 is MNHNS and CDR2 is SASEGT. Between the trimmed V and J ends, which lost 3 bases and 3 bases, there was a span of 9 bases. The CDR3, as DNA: TGTGCCAGCAGTGACGCTTACGTTGGAAACACCATATATTTT. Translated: CASSDAYVGNTIYF.

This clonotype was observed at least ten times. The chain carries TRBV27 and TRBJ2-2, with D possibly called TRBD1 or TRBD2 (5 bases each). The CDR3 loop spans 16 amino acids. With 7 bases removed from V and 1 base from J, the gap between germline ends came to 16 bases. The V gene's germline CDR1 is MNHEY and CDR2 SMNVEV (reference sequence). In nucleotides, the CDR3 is TGTGCCAGCAATTACGGGGTGACAGTGAACACCGGGGAGCTGTTTTTT. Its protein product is CASNYGVTVNTGELFF.

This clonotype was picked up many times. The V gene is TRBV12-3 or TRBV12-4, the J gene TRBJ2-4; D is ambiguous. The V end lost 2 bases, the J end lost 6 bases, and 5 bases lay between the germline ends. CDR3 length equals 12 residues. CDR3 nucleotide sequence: TGTGCCAGCAGTTTATTGGTAAACATTCAGTACTTC. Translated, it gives CASSLLVNIQYF.

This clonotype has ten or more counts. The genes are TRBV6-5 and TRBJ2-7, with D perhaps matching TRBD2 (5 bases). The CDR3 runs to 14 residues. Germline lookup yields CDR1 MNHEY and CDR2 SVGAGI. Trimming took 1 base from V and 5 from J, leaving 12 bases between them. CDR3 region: CASSYLEEGNEQYF. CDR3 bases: TGTGCCAGCAGTTACTTGGAAGAGGGCAACGAGCAGTACTTC.

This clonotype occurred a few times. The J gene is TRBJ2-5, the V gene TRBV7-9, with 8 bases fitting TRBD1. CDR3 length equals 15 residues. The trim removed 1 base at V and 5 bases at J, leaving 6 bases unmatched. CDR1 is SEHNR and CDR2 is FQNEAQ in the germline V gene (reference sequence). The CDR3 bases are TGTGCCAGCAGCTTAGGCAGGGGGCGCGGGGAGACCCAGTACTTC. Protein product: CASSLGRGRGETQYF.

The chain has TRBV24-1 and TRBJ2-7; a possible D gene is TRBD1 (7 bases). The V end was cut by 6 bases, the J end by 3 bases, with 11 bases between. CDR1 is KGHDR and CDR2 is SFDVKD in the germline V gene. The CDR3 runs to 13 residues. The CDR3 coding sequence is TGTGCCACCAGTCCAGGGGGGAACTACGAGCAGTACTTC. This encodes CATSPGGNYEQYF.

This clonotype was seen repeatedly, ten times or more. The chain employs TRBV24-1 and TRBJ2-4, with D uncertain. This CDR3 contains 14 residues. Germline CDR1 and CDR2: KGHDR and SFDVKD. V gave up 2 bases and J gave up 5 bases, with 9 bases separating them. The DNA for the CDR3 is TGTGCCACCAGTGATTCAGGTCACCAAAACATTCAGTACTTC. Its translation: CATSDSGHQNIQYF.

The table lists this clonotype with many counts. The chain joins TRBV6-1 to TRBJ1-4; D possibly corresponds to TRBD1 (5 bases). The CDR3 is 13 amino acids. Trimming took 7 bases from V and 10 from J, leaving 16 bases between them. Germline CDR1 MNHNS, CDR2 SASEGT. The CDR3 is CASTTGGRGKLFF. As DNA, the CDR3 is TGTGCCAGCACCACGGGGGGTCGGGGAAAACTGTTTTTT.

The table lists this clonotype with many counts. In DNA form, the CDR3 reads TGTGCCAGCAGTTCCGGTTCAGGGGGTGATCAGCCCCAGCATTTT. It codes for CASSSGSGGDQPQHF. The chain recombines TRBV28 with TRBJ1-5; 7 nucleotides agree with TRBD1. V lost 4 bases, J lost 5 bases, and 8 bases stayed unmatched. This CDR3 spans 15 amino acids. CDR1 is MDHEN and CDR2 is SYDVKM in the germline V gene.

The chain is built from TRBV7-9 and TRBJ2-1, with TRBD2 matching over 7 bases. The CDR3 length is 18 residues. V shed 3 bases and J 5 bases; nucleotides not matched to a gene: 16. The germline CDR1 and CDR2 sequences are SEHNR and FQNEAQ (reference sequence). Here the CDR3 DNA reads TGTGCCAGCAGCTTTGACACTACCGGGACTAAGGGGAACAATGAGCAGTTCTTC. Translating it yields CASSFDTTGTKGNNEQFF. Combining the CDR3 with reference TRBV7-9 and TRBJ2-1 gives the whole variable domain DTGVSQNPRHKITKRGQNVTFRCDPISEHNRLYWYRQTLGQGPEFLTYFQNEAQLEKSRLLSDRFSAERPKGSFSTLEIQRTEQGDSAMYLCASSFDTTGTKGNNEQFFGPGTRLTVL.

The CDR3 nucleotides read TGTGCCAGCAGCGCCCGACAGGGGGCCGGTGGCTACACCTTC. It is translated as CASSARQGAGGYTF. The rearrangement uses TRBV9 and TRBJ1-2; 10 nucleotides match TRBD1. The length of the CDR3 is 14 residues. Trimming took 3 bases from V and 7 from J; bases not matched to a gene: 6. CDR1 and CDR2 (germline): SGDLS, YYNGEE.

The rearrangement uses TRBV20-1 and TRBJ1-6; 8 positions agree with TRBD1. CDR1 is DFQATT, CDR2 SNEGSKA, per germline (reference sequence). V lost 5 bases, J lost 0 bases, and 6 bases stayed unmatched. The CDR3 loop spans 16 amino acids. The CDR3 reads CSALTGATSYNSPLHF. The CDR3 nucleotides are TGCAGTGCTCTGACAGGGGCCACCTCCTATAATTCACCCCTCCACTTT.

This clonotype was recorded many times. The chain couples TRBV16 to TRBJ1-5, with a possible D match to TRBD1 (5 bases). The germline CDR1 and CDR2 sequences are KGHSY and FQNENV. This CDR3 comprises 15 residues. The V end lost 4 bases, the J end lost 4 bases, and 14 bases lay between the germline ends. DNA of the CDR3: TGTGCCAGCAGCCGTAGGGGCGGGTGGAATCAGCCCCAGCATTTT. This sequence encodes CASSRRGGWNQPQHF.

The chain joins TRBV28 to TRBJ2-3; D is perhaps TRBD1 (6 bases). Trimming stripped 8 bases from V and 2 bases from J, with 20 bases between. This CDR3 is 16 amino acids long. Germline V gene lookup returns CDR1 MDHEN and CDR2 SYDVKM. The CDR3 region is CASGLNRLGATDTQYF. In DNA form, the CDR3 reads TGTGCCAGCGGATTGAACAGGTTGGGGGCCACAGATACGCAGTATTTT.

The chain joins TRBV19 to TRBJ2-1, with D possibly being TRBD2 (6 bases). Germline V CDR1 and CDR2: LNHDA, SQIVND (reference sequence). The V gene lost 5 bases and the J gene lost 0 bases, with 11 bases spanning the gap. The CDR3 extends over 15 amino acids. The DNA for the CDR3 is TGTGCCAGTAGTTCCGATAGCGGCTCCTACAATGAGCAGTTCTTC. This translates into CASSSDSGSYNEQFF.

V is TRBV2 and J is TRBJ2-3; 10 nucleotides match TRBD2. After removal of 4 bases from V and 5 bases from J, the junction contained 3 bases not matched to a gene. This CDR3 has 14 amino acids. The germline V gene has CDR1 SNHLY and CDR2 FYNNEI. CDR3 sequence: CASSGASGRDTQYF. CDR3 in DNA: TGTGCCAGCAGTGGTGCTAGCGGGAGAGATACGCAGTATTTT.

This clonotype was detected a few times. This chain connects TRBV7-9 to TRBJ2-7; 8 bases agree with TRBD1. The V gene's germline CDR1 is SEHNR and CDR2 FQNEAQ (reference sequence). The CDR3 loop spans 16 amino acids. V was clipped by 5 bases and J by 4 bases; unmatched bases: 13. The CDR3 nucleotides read TGTGCCAGCAGCCACGGGACAGGATACCCTCCATACGAGCAGTACTTC. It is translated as CASSHGTGYPPYEQYF.

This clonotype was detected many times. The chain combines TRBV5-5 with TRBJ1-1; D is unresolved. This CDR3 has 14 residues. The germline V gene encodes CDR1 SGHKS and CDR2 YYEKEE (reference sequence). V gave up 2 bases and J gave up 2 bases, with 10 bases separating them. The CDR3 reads CASSFEGYNTEAFF. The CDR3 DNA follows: TGTGCCAGCAGCTTCGAGGGATACAACACTGAAGCTTTCTTT.

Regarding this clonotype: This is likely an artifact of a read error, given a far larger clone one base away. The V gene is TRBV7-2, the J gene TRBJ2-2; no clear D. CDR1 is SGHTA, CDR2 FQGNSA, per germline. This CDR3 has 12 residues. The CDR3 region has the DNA TGTGCCGGCAGCTTAGGTATCGGGGAGCTGTTTTTT. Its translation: CAGSLGIGELFF.

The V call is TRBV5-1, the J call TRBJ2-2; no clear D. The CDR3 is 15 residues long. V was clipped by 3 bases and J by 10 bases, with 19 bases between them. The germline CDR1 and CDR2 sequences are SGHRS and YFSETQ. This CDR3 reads CASSSLPEAYMELFF. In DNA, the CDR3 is TGCGCCAGCAGCTCCCTCCCCGAAGCCTACATGGAGCTGTTTTTT. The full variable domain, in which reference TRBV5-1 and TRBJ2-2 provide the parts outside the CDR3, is KAGVTQTPRYLIKTRGQQVTLSCSPISGHRSVSWYQQTPGQGLQFLFEYFSETQRNKGNFPGRFSGRQFSNSRSEMNVSTLELGDSALYLCASSSLPEAYMELFFGEGSRLTVL.

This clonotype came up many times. CDR3 residues: CATSDSTGAYGYTF. The DNA of the CDR3 is TGTGCCACCAGTGATTCGACAGGGGCCTATGGCTACACCTTC. The rearrangement joins TRBV24-1 to TRBJ1-2, with TRBD1 identical over 8 bases. Germline CDR1 reads KGHDR; CDR2 reads SFDVKD. This CDR3 spans 14 amino acids. V trimming: 2 bases; J trimming: 4 bases; junction bases outside the gene matches: 2.

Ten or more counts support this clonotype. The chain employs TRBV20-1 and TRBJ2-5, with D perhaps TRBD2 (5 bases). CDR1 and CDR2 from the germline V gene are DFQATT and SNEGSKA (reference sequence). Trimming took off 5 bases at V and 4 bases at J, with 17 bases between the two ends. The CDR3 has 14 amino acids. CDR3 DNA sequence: TGCAGTGCTCCGCGCGGGTGGTCTCGAGAGACCCAGTACTTC. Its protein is CSAPRGWSRETQYF.

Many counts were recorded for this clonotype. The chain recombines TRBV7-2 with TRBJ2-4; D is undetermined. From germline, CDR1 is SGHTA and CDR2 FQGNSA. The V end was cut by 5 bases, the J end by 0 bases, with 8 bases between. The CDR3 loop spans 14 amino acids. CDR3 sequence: CASSPALAKNIQYF. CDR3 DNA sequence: TGTGCCAGCAGCCCCGCCTTAGCCAAAAACATTCAGTACTTC.